Sequencing of this T cell receptor beta chain was carried out in a study of blood T cell repertoires in COVID-19. Study-level background: PBMCs, B-cell-depleted T cells, or T cells were the source of the cDNA or gDNA that made up the material.

The CDR3 covers 19 residues. The V gene's germline CDR1 is SSHAT and CDR2 FNYEAQ (reference sequence). In the study's own analysis: Amplification of reference gene primers was used by the study to estimate nucleated cell counts. Method: immunoSEQ multiplex PCR; TCRdb's copy keeps in-frame clones and lacks some. V and J calls plus clone size are reproduced from that table; the DNA served to infer D and trimming. The sample lists more than 400,000 clones, 70% to 90% occurring once. With regard to this clone: Its ends do not fully match the called genes, so a read error is possible.

The V call is TRBV7-7, the J call TRBJ2-3; 12 nucleotides align to TRBD2. The sample consisted of peripheral blood. The TCR comes from a human donor in a cohort sampled during active COVID-19. This chain's CDR3 is CASSAGLAGMNSRGDTQYF. The CDR3 region has the DNA TGTGCTAGCAGCGCCGGACTAGCGGGGATGAATTCTAGGGGAGATACGCAGTATTTT. Using reference TRBV7-7 and TRBJ2-3 for the parts outside the CDR3, the full variable domain is GAGVSQSPRYKVTKRGQDVTLRCDPISSHATLYWYQQALGQGPEFLTYFNYEAQPDKSGLPSDRFSAERPEGSISTLTIQRTEQRDSAMYRCASSAGLAGMNSRGDTQYFGPGTRLTVL.